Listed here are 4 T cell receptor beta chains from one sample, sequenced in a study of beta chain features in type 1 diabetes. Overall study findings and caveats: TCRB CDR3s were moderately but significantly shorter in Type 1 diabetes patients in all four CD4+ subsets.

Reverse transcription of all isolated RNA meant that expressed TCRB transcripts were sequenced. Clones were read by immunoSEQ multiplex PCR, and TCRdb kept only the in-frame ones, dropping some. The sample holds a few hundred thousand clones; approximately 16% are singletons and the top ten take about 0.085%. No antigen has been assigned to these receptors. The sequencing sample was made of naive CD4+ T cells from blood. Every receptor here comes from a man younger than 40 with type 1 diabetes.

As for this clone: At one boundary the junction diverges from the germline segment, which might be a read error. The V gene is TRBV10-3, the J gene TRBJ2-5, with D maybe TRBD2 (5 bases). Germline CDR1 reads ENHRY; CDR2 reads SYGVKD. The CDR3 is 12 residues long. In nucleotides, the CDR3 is TGTGCCATCAGTGACCGGGAAGAGGCCCAGTACTTC. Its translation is CAISDREEAQYF.

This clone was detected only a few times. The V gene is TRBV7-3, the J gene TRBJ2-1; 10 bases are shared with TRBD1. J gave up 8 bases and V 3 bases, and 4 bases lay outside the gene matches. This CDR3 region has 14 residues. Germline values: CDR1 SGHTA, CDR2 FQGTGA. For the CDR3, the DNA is TGTGCCAGCAGCTTGGACAGGGGGAACGATGAGCAGTTCTTC. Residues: CASSLDRGNDEQFF.

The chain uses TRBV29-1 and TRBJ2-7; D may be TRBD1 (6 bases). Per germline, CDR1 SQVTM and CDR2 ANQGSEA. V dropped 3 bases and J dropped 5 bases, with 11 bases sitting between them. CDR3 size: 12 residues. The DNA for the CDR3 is TGCAGCGTTGAGACAGGTCGCCACGAGCAGTACTTC. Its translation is CSVETGRHEQYF.

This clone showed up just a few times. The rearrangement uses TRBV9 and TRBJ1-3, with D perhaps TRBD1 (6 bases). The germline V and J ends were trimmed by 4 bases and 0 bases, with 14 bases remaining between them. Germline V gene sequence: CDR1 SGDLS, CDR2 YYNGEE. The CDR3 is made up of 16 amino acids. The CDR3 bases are TGTGCCAGCAGCCCCCGACAGGACCACTCTGGAAACACCATATATTTT. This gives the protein CASSPRQDHSGNTIYF.